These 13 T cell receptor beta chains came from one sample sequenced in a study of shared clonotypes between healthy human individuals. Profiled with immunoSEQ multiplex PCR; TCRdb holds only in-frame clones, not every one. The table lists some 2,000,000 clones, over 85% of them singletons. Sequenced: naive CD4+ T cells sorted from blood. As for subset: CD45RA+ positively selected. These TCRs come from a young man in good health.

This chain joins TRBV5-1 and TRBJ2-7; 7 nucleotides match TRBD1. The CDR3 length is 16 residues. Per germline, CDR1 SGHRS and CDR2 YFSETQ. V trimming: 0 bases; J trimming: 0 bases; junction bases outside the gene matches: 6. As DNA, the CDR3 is TGCGCCAGCAGCTTGGGACAGGGTGTAAGCTCCTACGAGCAGTACTTC. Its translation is CASSLGQGVSSYEQYF.

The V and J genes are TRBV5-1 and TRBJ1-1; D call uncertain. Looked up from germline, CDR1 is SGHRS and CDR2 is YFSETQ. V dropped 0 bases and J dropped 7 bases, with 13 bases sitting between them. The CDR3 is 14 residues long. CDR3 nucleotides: TGCGCCAGCAGCTTGGGGACTAACCAGCTTGAAGCTTTCTTT. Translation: CASSLGTNQLEAFF.

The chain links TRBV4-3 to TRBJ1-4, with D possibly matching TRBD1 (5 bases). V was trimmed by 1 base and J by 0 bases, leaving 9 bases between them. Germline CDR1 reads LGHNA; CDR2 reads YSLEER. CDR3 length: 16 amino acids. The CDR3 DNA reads TGCGCCAGCAGCCAAGGACAGTCTGCAACTAATGAAAAACTGTTTTTT. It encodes CASSQGQSATNEKLFF.

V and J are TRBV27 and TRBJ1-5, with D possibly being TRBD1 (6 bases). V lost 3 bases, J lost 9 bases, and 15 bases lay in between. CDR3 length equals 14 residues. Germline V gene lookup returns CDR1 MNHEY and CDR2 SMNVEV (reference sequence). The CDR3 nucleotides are TGTGCCAGCAGTTTGGGGCAGGGGAAAGGGCCCCAGCATTTT. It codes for CASSLGQGKGPQHF.

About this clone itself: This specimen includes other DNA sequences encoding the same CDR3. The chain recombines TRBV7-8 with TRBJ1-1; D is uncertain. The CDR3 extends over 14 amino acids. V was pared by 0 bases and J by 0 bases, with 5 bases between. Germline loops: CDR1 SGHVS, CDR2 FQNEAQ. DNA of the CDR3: TGTGCCAGCAGCTTAGCCGCGCTGAACACTGAAGCTTTCTTT. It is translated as CASSLAALNTEAFF.

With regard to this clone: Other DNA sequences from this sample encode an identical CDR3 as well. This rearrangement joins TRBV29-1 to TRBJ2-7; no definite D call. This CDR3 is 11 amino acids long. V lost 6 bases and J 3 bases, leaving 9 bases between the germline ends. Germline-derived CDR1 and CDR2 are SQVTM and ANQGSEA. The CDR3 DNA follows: TGCAGCGTCCTGATCAGCTACGAGCAGTACTTC. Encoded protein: CSVLISYEQYF.

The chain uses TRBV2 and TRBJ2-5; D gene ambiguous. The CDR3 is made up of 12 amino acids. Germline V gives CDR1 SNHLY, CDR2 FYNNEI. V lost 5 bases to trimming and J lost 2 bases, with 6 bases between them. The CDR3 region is CASSPQQETQYF. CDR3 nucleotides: TGTGCCAGCAGTCCCCAGCAAGAGACCCAGTACTTC.

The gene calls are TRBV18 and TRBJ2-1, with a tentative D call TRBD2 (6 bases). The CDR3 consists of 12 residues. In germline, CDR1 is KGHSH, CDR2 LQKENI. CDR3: CASGVVDNEQFF. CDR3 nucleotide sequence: TGTGCGTCGGGGGTGGTGGACAATGAGCAGTTCTTC.

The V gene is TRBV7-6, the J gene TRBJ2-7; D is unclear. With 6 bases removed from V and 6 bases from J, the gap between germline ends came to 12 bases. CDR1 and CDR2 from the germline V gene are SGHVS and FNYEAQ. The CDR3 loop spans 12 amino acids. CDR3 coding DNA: TGTGCCAGCAGGACAATGGGCGGCGAGCAGTACTTC. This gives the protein CASRTMGGEQYF.

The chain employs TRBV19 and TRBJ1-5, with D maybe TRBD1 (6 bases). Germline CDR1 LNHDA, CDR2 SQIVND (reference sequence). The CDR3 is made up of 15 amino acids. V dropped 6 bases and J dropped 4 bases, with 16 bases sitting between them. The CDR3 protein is CASRGAGGPNQPQHF. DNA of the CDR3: TGTGCCAGTAGGGGTGCCGGGGGGCCAAATCAGCCCCAGCATTTT.

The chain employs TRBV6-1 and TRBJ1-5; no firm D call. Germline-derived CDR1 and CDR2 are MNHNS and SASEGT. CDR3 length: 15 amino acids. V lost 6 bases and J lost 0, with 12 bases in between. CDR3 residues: CASRGSLLSNQPQHF. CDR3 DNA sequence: TGTGCCAGCAGAGGGTCACTCCTTAGCAATCAGCCCCAGCATTTT.

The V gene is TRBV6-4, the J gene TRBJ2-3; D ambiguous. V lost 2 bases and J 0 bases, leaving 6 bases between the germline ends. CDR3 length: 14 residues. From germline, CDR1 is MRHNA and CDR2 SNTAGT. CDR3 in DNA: TGTGCCAGCAGTGACGACGGTAGCACAGATACGCAGTATTTT. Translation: CASSDDGSTDTQYF.

The CDR3 is CASKGSGDRKYF. CDR3 nucleotides: TGTGCCAGCAAAGGGAGTGGGGACAGGAAGTATTTT. The chain recombines TRBV2 with TRBJ2-3; TRBD1 aligns across 8 bases. The CDR3 has 12 residues. The junction had 10 bases not matched to a gene; V was cut back by 7 bases and J by 13 bases. Germline assignment: CDR1 SNHLY and CDR2 FYNNEI.